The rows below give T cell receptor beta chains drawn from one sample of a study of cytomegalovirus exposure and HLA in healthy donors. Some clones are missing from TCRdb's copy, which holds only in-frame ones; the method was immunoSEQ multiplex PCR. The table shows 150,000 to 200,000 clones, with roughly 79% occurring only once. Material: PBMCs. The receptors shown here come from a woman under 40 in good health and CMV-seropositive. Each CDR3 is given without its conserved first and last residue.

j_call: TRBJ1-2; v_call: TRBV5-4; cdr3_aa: ASSARGGGDGYT
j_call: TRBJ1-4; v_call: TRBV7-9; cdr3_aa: ASSQGGNEKLF
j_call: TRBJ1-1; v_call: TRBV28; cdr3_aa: ASSLLGTGAQGAF
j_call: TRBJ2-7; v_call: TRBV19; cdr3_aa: ASSYAGTYEQY
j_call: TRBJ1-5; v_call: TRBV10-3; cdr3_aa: AISGGQGNQPQH
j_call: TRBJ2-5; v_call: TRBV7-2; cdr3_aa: ASSFPGETQY
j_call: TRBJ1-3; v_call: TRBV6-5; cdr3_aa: ASSYGQEGNTIY
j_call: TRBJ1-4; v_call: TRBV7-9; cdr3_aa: ASSRGGTINEKLF
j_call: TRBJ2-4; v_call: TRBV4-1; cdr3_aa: ASSQDLRDIQY
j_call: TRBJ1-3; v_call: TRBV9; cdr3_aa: ASTPGQGATGNTIY
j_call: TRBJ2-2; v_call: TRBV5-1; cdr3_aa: ASSPQQGTGELF
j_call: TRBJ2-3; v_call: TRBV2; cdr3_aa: ASRRGTVTDTQY
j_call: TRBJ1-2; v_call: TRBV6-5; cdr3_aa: ASSRDSSRGYT
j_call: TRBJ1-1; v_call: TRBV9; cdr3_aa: ASSPGGRGNTEAF
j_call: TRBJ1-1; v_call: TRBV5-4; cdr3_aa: ASSLGRFTEAF
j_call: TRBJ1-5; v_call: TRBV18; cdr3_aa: ASSPSGDREIDQPQH
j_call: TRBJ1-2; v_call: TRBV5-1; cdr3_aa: ASSLGGQVYGYT
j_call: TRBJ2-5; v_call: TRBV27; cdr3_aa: ASSSSGRGQETQY
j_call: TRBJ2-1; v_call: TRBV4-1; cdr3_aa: ASSQVLVPYNEQF
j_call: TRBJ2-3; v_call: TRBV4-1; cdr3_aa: ASSQEGATTDTQY
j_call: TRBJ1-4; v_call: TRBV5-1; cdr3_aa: ASSNYRGPNEKLF
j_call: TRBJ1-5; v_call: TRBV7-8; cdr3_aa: ASSLGGEPQH
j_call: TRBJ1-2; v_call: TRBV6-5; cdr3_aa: ASSPTGQVGYT
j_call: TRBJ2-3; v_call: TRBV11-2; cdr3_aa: ASSLAGGTGTNTQY
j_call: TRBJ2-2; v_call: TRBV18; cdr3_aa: ASSPPGTGDTGELF
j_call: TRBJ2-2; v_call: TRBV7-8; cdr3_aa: ASTPARGQYTGELF
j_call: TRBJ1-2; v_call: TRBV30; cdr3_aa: AWSVQGGYT
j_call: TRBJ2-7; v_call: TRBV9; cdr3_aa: ASSVDGTSYYEQY
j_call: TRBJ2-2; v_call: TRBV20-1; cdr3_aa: SARDIRELF
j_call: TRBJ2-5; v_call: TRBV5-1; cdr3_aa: ASSLVAGGQETQY
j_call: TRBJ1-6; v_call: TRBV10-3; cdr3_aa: ATRLGQGPSPLH
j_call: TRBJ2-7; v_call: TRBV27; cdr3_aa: ASSPGQGAAYEQY
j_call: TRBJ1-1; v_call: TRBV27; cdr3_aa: ASSSTGGNTEAF
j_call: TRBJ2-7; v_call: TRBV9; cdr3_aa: ASSDGQGRPYEQY
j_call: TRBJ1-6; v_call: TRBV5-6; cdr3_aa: ASSHAGRRNSPLH
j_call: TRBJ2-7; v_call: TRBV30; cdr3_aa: AFRGPLAGSSSRTYEQY
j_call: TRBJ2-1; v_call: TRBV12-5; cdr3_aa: ASGLVQGQGIEQF